The 28 T cell receptor beta chains below come from one sample, sequenced in a study of blood T cell repertoires in COVID-19. Some clones are missing from TCRdb's copy, which holds only in-frame ones; the method was immunoSEQ multiplex PCR. The sample records approximately 230,000 clones, roughly 88% being singletons. Sequencing input: peripheral blood. These receptors were collected from a man older than 75 with acute or convalescent COVID-19.

This chain connects TRBV20-1 to TRBJ2-3; D gene unclear. CDR1 is DFQATT, CDR2 SNEGSKA, per germline (reference sequence). The CDR3 spans 11 residues. V lost 6 bases, J lost 1 base, and 5 bases lay in between. In DNA form, the CDR3 reads TGCAGTGCATCGGGCACAGATACGCAGTATTTT. It encodes CSASGTDTQYF.

This clone occurred a few times. The rearrangement uses TRBV12-5 and TRBJ1-1; TRBD1 aligns across 9 bases. The CDR3 covers 14 residues. In germline, CDR1 is LGHNT, CDR2 FRNRAP. J was trimmed by 4 bases and V by 5 bases; bases with no gene match: 5. CDR3 sequence (DNA): TGTGCTAGTGGTATTGGACAGGGGAGCACTGAAGCTTTCTTT. This gives the protein CASGIGQGSTEAFF.

This sequence joins TRBV18 and TRBJ2-7; 9 bases match TRBD1. With 3 bases clipped from V and 3 bases from J, the junction kept 9 bases outside the gene matches. CDR3 length equals 16 residues. Per germline, CDR1 KGHSH and CDR2 LQKENI. CDR3: CASSPGGGQGIYEQYF. The CDR3 DNA sequence: TGTGCCAGCTCACCTGGCGGGGGACAGGGCATCTACGAGCAGTACTTC.

This chain links TRBV18 with TRBJ1-1, with 10 nucleotides matching TRBD1. Per germline, CDR1 KGHSH and CDR2 LQKENI. CDR3 length: 17 amino acids. The ends lost 1 base at V and 4 bases at J; junction bases unmatched: 9. The CDR3 is CASSPQGQGVFGTEAFF. CDR3 sequence (DNA): TGTGCCAGCTCACCACAAGGACAGGGGGTTTTCGGCACTGAAGCTTTCTTT.

The V gene is TRBV6-5, the J gene TRBJ2-5; TRBD1 agrees at 7 bases. In germline, CDR1 is MNHEY, CDR2 SVGAGI. Trimming removed 2 bases from V and 1 base from J; junction bases left unmatched: 1. The CDR3 spans 14 residues. The CDR3 coding sequence is TGTGCCAGCAGTTACAAGGGGGCCCAAGAGACCCAGTACTTC. Translated: CASSYKGAQETQYF.

This clone appeared a single time. The V gene is TRBV19, the J gene TRBJ1-4; unclear D gene. V was clipped by 7 bases and J by 0 bases, with 9 bases between them. The CDR3 is made up of 14 amino acids. Germline V lookup: CDR1 LNHDA, CDR2 SQIVND (reference sequence). The DNA of the CDR3 is TGTGCCAGTAAGCAAGTTGCAACTAATGAAAAACTGTTTTTT. Amino acids: CASKQVATNEKLFF. The full variable domain, completed using reference TRBV19 and TRBJ1-4, is DGGITQSPKYLFRKEGQNVTLSCEQNLNHDAMYWYRQDPGQGLRLIYYSQIVNDFQKGDIAEGYSVSREKKESFPLTVTSAQKNPTAFYLCASKQVATNEKLFFGSGTQLSVL.

This clone was seen a few times. The chain joins TRBV3-1 (or the pseudogene TRBV3-2) to TRBJ1-1; D uncertain. The CDR3 loop spans 14 amino acids. Germline CDR1 is LGHDT and CDR2 is YNNKEL (reference sequence). The V and J ends lost 1 base and 0 bases respectively, with 6 bases between them. This CDR3 is CASSQGVMNTEAFF. The CDR3 DNA reads as TGTGCCAGCAGCCAAGGAGTAATGAACACTGAAGCTTTCTTT.

The gene calls are TRBV11-2 and TRBJ1-3, with D possibly being TRBD1 (5 bases). CDR3 length: 14 amino acids. From germline, CDR1 is SGHAT and CDR2 FQNNGV. The germline V and J ends were trimmed by 1 base and 2 bases, with 6 bases remaining between them. This chain's CDR3 is CASSLARAGNTIYF. The CDR3 region has the DNA TGTGCCAGCAGCTTAGCCAGGGCTGGAAACACCATATATTTT. Supplemented by reference TRBV11-2 and TRBJ1-3, the full variable domain reads EAGVAQSPRYKIIEKRQSVAFWCNPISGHATLYWYQQILGQGPKLLIQFQNNGVVDDSQLPKDRFSAERLKGVDSTLKIQPAKLEDSAVYLCASSLARAGNTIYFGEGSWLTVV.

The table lists this clone with a count of one. The rearrangement joins TRBV14 to TRBJ2-5, with D perhaps matching TRBD2 (5 bases). This CDR3 is built from 14 residues. Germline V gives CDR1 SGHDN, CDR2 FVKESK. Trimming pared 0 bases from V and 2 bases from J, leaving 7 bases between. CDR3 nucleotide sequence: TGTGCCAGCAGCCAAGACACTAGGCAAGAGACCCAGTACTTC. Its translation is CASSQDTRQETQYF.

This sequence joins TRBV3-1 (or the pseudogene TRBV3-2) and TRBJ2-5; the match to TRBD2 covers 15 bases. V lost 4 bases, J lost 4 bases, and 4 bases stayed unmatched. Germline values: CDR1 LGHDT, CDR2 YNNKEL (reference sequence). This CDR3 has 16 residues. CDR3 protein: CASSLGTSGRLETQYF. The DNA of the CDR3 is TGTGCCAGCAGCCTCGGGACTAGCGGGAGGCTAGAGACCCAGTACTTC.

V is TRBV25-1 and J is TRBJ1-1; the D gene is possibly TRBD1 (6 bases). CDR1 MGHDK and CDR2 SYGVNS come from the germline V gene. The CDR3 runs 14 residues. V shed 2 bases and J shed 4 bases, with 11 bases lying between them. CDR3 sequence (DNA): TGTGCCAGCAGTGAAATCGGACAGTTCACTGAAGCTTTCTTT. It yields the protein CASSEIGQFTEAFF.

This chain joins TRBV5-8 and TRBJ2-5; the match to TRBD1 covers 7 bases. V gave up 1 base and J gave up 1 base; unmatched junction bases: 4. Per germline, CDR1 SGHTS and CDR2 YDEGEE. The CDR3 is 15 amino acids. The CDR3, as DNA: TGTGCCAGCAGCTTGCACAGGGGCCTCCAAGAGACCCAGTACTTC. Protein: CASSLHRGLQETQYF.

The chain uses TRBV7-2 and TRBJ1-2; no reliable D call. Per germline, CDR1 SGHTA and CDR2 FQGNSA. The ends were cut back, 2 bases at V and 6 bases at J, with 7 bases in the middle. The CDR3 has 12 residues. The CDR3 region has the DNA TGTGCCAGCAGCTTACAACTCGATGGCTACACCTTC. Translated, it gives CASSLQLDGYTF.

The count of this clone is one. The chain couples TRBV5-6 to TRBJ2-7, with 11 bases matching TRBD2. This CDR3 contains 15 residues. V dropped 5 bases and J dropped 2; count of bases not matched to a gene: 6. Germline assignment: CDR1 SGHDT and CDR2 YYEEEE. CDR3 region: CASSWGLAAAYEQYF. The CDR3 DNA follows: TGTGCCAGCAGTTGGGGACTAGCGGCTGCCTACGAGCAGTACTTC.

About this clone: Other DNA sequences in this specimen translate into the identical CDR3. V and J are TRBV7-2 and TRBJ2-7; 8 positions agree with TRBD2. After removal of 2 bases from V and 4 bases from J, the junction contained 4 bases not matched to a gene. Germline loops: CDR1 SGHTA, CDR2 FQGNSA. The CDR3 runs to 14 residues. CDR3 in DNA: TGTGCCAGCAGCTTAAGCGGGAGTTCTTACGAGCAGTACTTC. It is translated as CASSLSGSSYEQYF.

The chain is built from TRBV19 and TRBJ2-1, with 7 bases aligning to TRBD2. V shed 5 bases and J 10 bases; nucleotides not matched to a gene: 11. The CDR3 spans 14 residues. Germline-derived CDR1 and CDR2 are LNHDA and SQIVND (reference sequence). The CDR3 DNA follows: TGTGCCAGTAGTCCGGATCAGCGGGACTGGGAGCAGTTCTTC. It codes for CASSPDQRDWEQFF.

The chain carries TRBV6-4 and TRBJ1-6, with TRBD1 as a possible D gene (6 bases). Germline assignment: CDR1 MRHNA and CDR2 SNTAGT. This CDR3 has 14 amino acids. V was pared by 6 bases and J by 2 bases, with 8 bases between. The CDR3 nucleotides are TGTGCCAGCAGCCGGGACACCTATAATTCACCCCTCCACTTT. It encodes CASSRDTYNSPLHF.

The V call is TRBV10-3, the J call TRBJ2-3; TRBD2 might be the D (5 bases). V lost 7 bases and J lost 1, with 12 bases in between. The germline V gene has CDR1 ENHRY and CDR2 SYGVKD. This CDR3 region has 14 residues. The CDR3 loop reads CAIMGRERTDTQYF. As DNA, the CDR3 is TGTGCCATCATGGGGAGAGAGCGCACAGATACGCAGTATTTT.

This chain connects TRBV24-1 to TRBJ2-6; possibly TRBD1 for D (6 bases). The CDR3 extends over 16 amino acids. Trimming removed 6 bases at V and 0 bases at J, with 11 bases between. In germline, CDR1 is KGHDR, CDR2 SFDVKD. The CDR3 region has the DNA TGTGCCACCAGTCCGACAGGCAGCTCTGGGGCCAACGTCCTGACTTTC. This encodes CATSPTGSSGANVLTF.

V and J are TRBV7-2 and TRBJ2-5; the match to TRBD2 covers 9 bases. The V gene's germline CDR1 is SGHTA and CDR2 FQGNSA. The CDR3 is 14 residues long. With 5 bases clipped from V and 1 base from J, the junction kept 2 bases outside the gene matches. CDR3 nucleotides: TGTGCCAGCAGCCCTAGCGGGACCCAAGAGACCCAGTACTTC. Protein: CASSPSGTQETQYF.

This chain joins TRBV19 and TRBJ2-7, with a possible D match to TRBD1 (5 bases). V was pared by 4 bases and J by 3 bases, with 10 bases between. Germline V gives CDR1 LNHDA, CDR2 SQIVND (reference sequence). The CDR3 has 13 amino acids. DNA for the CDR3: TGTGCCAGTAGTAGAAGACAGTTCTACGAGCAGTACTTC. Translated, it gives CASSRRQFYEQYF.

CDR3 in DNA: TGTGCCAGCACCCGGGACAGGGCGAACACCGGGGAGCTGTTTTTT. Translating it yields CASTRDRANTGELFF. J is TRBJ2-2 and V is TRBV6-5; 9 bases map to TRBD1. There are 15 residues in the CDR3. The V segment lost 7 bases and the J segment 0 bases; nucleotides outside the gene matches: 3. CDR1 and CDR2 (germline): MNHEY, SVGAGI.

The rearrangement joins TRBV7-7 to TRBJ1-5; 10 bases line up with TRBD1. The germline CDR1 and CDR2 sequences are SSHAT and FNYEAQ (reference sequence). V shed 1 base and J 7 bases; nucleotides not matched to a gene: 10. This CDR3 contains 17 residues. In DNA form, the CDR3 reads TGTGCCAGCAGCTTAGACGTGACAGGGGGCTGGTGGCAGCCCCAGCATTTT. It yields the protein CASSLDVTGGWWQPQHF.

The chain joins TRBV11-3 to TRBJ2-5; D gene uncertain. The length of the CDR3 is 16 residues. Trimming cost V 0 bases and J 1 base, with 12 bases left between them. Looked up from germline, CDR1 is SGHNT and CDR2 is YENEEA. The CDR3: CASSLDLSTVQETQYF. Written as DNA, the CDR3 is TGTGCCAGCAGCTTAGATCTAAGTACCGTCCAAGAGACCCAGTACTTC. Based on the CDR3 plus reference TRBV11-3 and TRBJ2-5, the full variable domain is EAGVVQSPRYKIIEKKQPVAFWCNPISGHNTLYWYLQNLGQGPELLIRYENEEAVDDSQLPKDRFSAERLKGVDSTLKIQPAELGDSAVYLCASSLDLSTVQETQYFGPGTRLLVL.

This chain uses TRBV19 with TRBJ1-6; D gene uncertain. The germline V gene has CDR1 LNHDA and CDR2 SQIVND (reference sequence). The CDR3 is 13 amino acids. V was clipped by 4 bases and J by 10 bases, with 11 bases between them. The CDR3 region is CASSKQPGSPLHF. The CDR3 region has the DNA TGTGCCAGTAGTAAGCAGCCAGGCTCACCCCTCCACTTT. Drawing the rest from reference TRBV19 and TRBJ1-6, the complete variable domain is DGGITQSPKYLFRKEGQNVTLSCEQNLNHDAMYWYRQDPGQGLRLIYYSQIVNDFQKGDIAEGYSVSREKKESFPLTVTSAQKNPTAFYLCASSKQPGSPLHFGNGTRLTVT.

The chain recombines TRBV27 with TRBJ2-3, with 9 bases lining up with TRBD1. After removal of 6 bases from V and 5 bases from J, the junction contained 6 bases not matched to a gene. CDR1 MNHEY and CDR2 SMNVEV come from the germline V gene (reference sequence). This CDR3 comprises 14 residues. The CDR3 spells CASSLDRGKDTQYF. CDR3 nucleotide sequence: TGTGCCAGCAGCCTGGACAGGGGTAAAGATACGCAGTATTTT.

This chain connects TRBV6-6 to TRBJ1-6; 9 positions match TRBD1. The germline gives CDR1 MNHNY, CDR2 SVGAGI (reference sequence). V gave up 11 bases and J gave up 6 bases; unmatched junction bases: 8. The CDR3 sequence is 14 residues long. CDR3 residues: CASYTGGSNSPLHF. CDR3 DNA sequence: TGTGCCTCCTACACAGGGGGCAGTAATTCACCCCTCCACTTT.

The rearrangement joins TRBV28 to TRBJ2-3, with D possibly TRBD2 on 5 matching bases. Germline lookup yields CDR1 MDHEN and CDR2 SYDVKM. Trimming cost V 7 bases and J 2 bases, with 13 bases left between them. The CDR3 runs 14 residues. The CDR3 region has the DNA TGTGCCAGCAAGAAACTAGGGATCACAGATACGCAGTATTTT. The encoded protein is CASKKLGITDTQYF.